A single sample gave rise to the 16 T cell receptor beta chains below, sequenced in a study of T cell changes during pregnancy in multiple sclerosis. Assay: immunoSEQ multiplex PCR; the TCRdb copy retains only in-frame clones and omits some. This table holds over 10,000 clones, 88% found once. The sequenced sample was CD8+ T cells from peripheral blood mononuclear cells, obtained in the first trimester of pregnancy. The receptors come from a female donor with multiple sclerosis, enrolled in a pregnancy study.

The rearrangement uses TRBV7-2 and TRBJ1-5, with D maybe TRBD1 (5 bases). Germline assignment: CDR1 SGHTA and CDR2 FQGNSA. The CDR3 has 13 amino acids. V lost 3 bases to trimming and J lost 7 bases, with 10 bases between them. The CDR3 sequence: CASSLGGGQPQHF. The CDR3 DNA follows: TGTGCCAGCAGCTTGGGGGGAGGCCAGCCCCAGCATTTT. Looking up the rest from reference TRBV7-2 and TRBJ1-5 gives the full variable domain: GAGVSQSPSNKVTEKGKDVELRCDPISGHTALYWYRQSLGQGLEFLIYFQGNSAPDKSGLPSDRFSAERTGGSVSTLTIQRTQQEDSAVYLCASSLGGGQPQHFGDGTRLSIL.

The rearrangement uses TRBV7-6 and TRBJ2-7; 7 nucleotides match TRBD1. Germline lookup yields CDR1 SGHVS and CDR2 FNYEAQ. V shed 5 bases and J 3 bases; nucleotides not matched to a gene: 4. CDR3 size: 13 residues. CDR3 sequence (DNA): TGTGCCAGCAGCCCCTGGGACAGCTACGAGCAGTACTTC. It yields the protein CASSPWDSYEQYF.

Comment on this clone: This CDR3 is also generated by other DNA sequences in the sample. The chain uses TRBV6-1 and TRBJ2-1; D not certain. Trimming cost V 1 base and J 0 bases, with 7 bases left between them. Germline V gives CDR1 MNHNS, CDR2 SASEGT. The CDR3 has 15 residues. The CDR3, as DNA: TGTGCCAGCAGTGAAGTGGCAGGCTCCTACAATGAGCAGTTCTTC. It specifies CASSEVAGSYNEQFF.

The rearrangement joins TRBV29-1 to TRBJ1-3, with 7 bases aligning to TRBD1. The ends lost 7 bases at V and 3 bases at J; junction bases unmatched: 3. This CDR3 has 12 amino acids. Germline V gene data show CDR1 as SQVTM and CDR2 as ANQGSEA. CDR3: CSATGDGNTIYF. The CDR3 bases are TGCAGCGCTACAGGGGATGGAAACACCATATATTTT.

There are a few counts of this clone. The chain uses TRBV30 and TRBJ1-2; TRBD1 agrees at 7 bases. V shed 1 base and J 8 bases; nucleotides not matched to a gene: 4. The V gene's germline CDR1 is GTSNPN and CDR2 SVGIG (reference sequence). CDR3 length: 12 amino acids. The CDR3 sequence: CAWSEGAGGYTF. The CDR3 DNA sequence: TGTGCCTGGAGTGAGGGGGCTGGAGGCTACACCTTC.

The chain has TRBV5-1 and TRBJ2-3; the D gene is possibly TRBD1 (6 bases). Germline values: CDR1 SGHRS, CDR2 YFSETQ. The CDR3 is made up of 13 amino acids. Trimming cost V 0 bases and J 5 bases, with 7 bases left between them. The CDR3 spells CASSLEGGDTQYF. DNA of the CDR3: TGCGCCAGCAGCTTGGAAGGGGGAGATACGCAGTATTTT.

V is TRBV21-1 and J is TRBJ2-3; the table's D call, TRBD1, was not checked against the DNA. TRBV21-1 is reported as a pseudogene. CDR3 size: 19 residues. This CDR3 is CASSVYQGTSTSSTDTQYF. The CDR3 DNA sequence: TGTGCCAGCAGCGTTTATCAGGGCACTTCCACTTCTAGCACAGATACGCAGTATTTT.

Written as DNA, the CDR3 is TGTGCCAGCAGTCCCCCCCTAGCTTACCACGGCACAGATACGCAGTATTTT. It specifies CASSPPLAYHGTDTQYF. The chain links TRBV7-9 to TRBJ2-3, with D perhaps matching TRBD2 (5 bases). The CDR3 extends over 17 amino acids. Germline CDR1 reads SEHNR; CDR2 reads FQNEAQ (reference sequence). Trimming left V 6 bases short and J 1 base short, with 20 bases between.

The chain recombines TRBV6-4 with TRBJ2-1; 8 bases fit TRBD2. Germline assignment: CDR1 MRHNA and CDR2 SNTAGT. The CDR3 runs 15 residues. With V trimmed by 0 bases and J by 9 bases, 7 bases remained unmatched. The CDR3 loop is CASSDSAGGAAEQFF. The CDR3 DNA is TGTGCCAGCAGTGACTCCGCCGGGGGGGCCGCTGAGCAGTTCTTC.

The chain has TRBV7-9 and TRBJ2-3; maybe TRBD1 (6 bases). The CDR3 is 18 amino acids. Germline lookup yields CDR1 SEHNR and CDR2 FQNEAQ (reference sequence). V lost 6 bases, J lost 2 bases, and 24 bases lay in between. In DNA form, the CDR3 reads TGTGCCAGCAGATCCCCTTACAGGGACGTCCCTATCACAGATACGCAGTATTTT. Its protein product is CASRSPYRDVPITDTQYF.

The chain recombines TRBV27 with TRBJ1-1, with D perhaps matching TRBD1 (5 bases). V lost 2 bases, J lost 8 bases, and 18 bases lay in between. CDR3 length: 15 amino acids. Looked up from germline, CDR1 is MNHEY and CDR2 is SMNVEV (reference sequence). The CDR3 nucleotides are TGTGCCAGCAGTTTAACTCGTTCGGGGGAGAGCGAAGCTTTCTTT. Amino acids: CASSLTRSGESEAFF.

This clone was seen only a few times. The chain carries TRBV6-4 and TRBJ2-1; 14 positions match TRBD2. Germline V CDR1 and CDR2: MRHNA, SNTAGT. With 5 bases clipped from V and 9 bases from J, the junction kept 6 bases outside the gene matches. The CDR3 length is 15 residues. The CDR3 loop reads CASSSGTSGGSEQFF. The DNA for the CDR3 is TGTGCCAGCAGTTCCGGGACTAGCGGGGGAAGTGAGCAGTTCTTC.

The chain has TRBV9 and TRBJ1-1; no reliable D call. Germline V CDR1 and CDR2: SGDLS, YYNGEE. The CDR3 runs 15 residues. V was cut by 0 bases and J by 0 bases, with 9 bases left in between. The CDR3 loop is CASSVGGRMNTEAFF. The CDR3 DNA sequence: TGTGCCAGCAGCGTAGGTGGGAGGATGAACACTGAAGCTTTCTTT.

The chain uses TRBV2 and TRBJ2-1, with TRBD1 as a possible D gene (6 bases). Between the trimmed V and J ends, which lost 6 bases and 5 bases, there was a span of 14 bases. CDR1 and CDR2 (germline): SNHLY, FYNNEI. The CDR3 extends over 14 amino acids. The CDR3 DNA is TGTGCCAGCAGAGACGGACAGATTAACAATGAGCAGTTCTTC. This encodes CASRDGQINNEQFF.

This clone is medium-sized by share. This chain links TRBV4-1 with TRBJ1-2, with 7 bases matching TRBD1. The length of the CDR3 is 15 residues. The trim removed 0 bases at V and 6 bases at J, leaving 7 bases unmatched. Per germline, CDR1 MGHRA and CDR2 YSYEKL. The CDR3 region has the DNA TGCGCCAGCAGCCAAGAACAGGGGATGTGGGATGGCTACACCTTC. Protein: CASSQEQGMWDGYTF.

The chain combines TRBV27 with TRBJ2-3; 7 nucleotides match TRBD2. The CDR3 totals 16 residues. With V trimmed by 3 bases and J by 2 bases, 8 bases remained unmatched. The germline gives CDR1 MNHEY, CDR2 SMNVEV (reference sequence). CDR3 sequence (DNA): TGTGCCAGCAGTTTTACGAGGCGGGGGAACACAGATACGCAGTATTTT. Amino acids: CASSFTRRGNTDTQYF.